This T cell receptor beta chain emerged from a study of blood T cell repertoires in COVID-19. Study at large: Samples came from the United States, Italy and Spain, spanning acute and convalescent COVID-19. PBMCs, B-cell-depleted T cells, or T cells were the source of the cDNA or gDNA that made up the material.

In the authors' workflow: Scientists estimated how many nucleated cells there were by amplifying reference gene primers. The repertoire was sequenced with immunoSEQ multiplex PCR; TCRdb's copy has only in-frame clones and lacks some. The V and J calls and the clone size are those of that table, but D and trimming were determined from the DNA. Among more than 45,000 clones listed, about 80% were seen once. The ends were cut back, 5 bases at V and 2 bases at J, with 13 bases in the middle. The CDR3 is 15 residues long. Germline V gene data show CDR1 as SGHTA and CDR2 as FQGNSA. This sequence joins TRBV7-2 and TRBJ2-1, with a tentative D call TRBD1 (6 bases). Sequencing was done on a sample of peripheral blood. The sequence derives from a human donor in a cohort sampled during active COVID-19. CDR3 in DNA: TGTGCCAGCAGCCCACAGGGAAACCCCTACAATGAGCAGTTCTTC. Residues: CASSPQGNPYNEQFF.